The 10 T cell receptor beta chains below were found in one sample sequenced in a study of T cells in women clearing cervical HPV infection. Produced via immunoSEQ multiplex PCR; TCRdb's table is partial and in-frame only. There are approximately 30,000 clones in the sample, with 3.5% to 4% held by the top ten. The source material was blood buffy coat. The receptor set was obtained from a woman between 18 and 75 years old with a cervical HPV16 infection that either progressed to CIN3+ or cleared (not recorded which).

Regarding this clone: The CDR3 extends 3 residues past the end of the read, so its final part is completed from the germline J gene. The chain uses TRBV12-3 or TRBV12-4 and TRBJ1-1, with D uncertain. The CDR3 has 14 amino acids. Deletions cut 1 base from V and 3 bases from J, with 9 bases between. The CDR3 is CASSLGAVYTEAFF. CDR3 DNA, as far as it was read: TGTGCCAGCAGTTTAGGCGCGGTTTACACTGAA.

Of note for this clone: The missing CDR3 end, 3 residues past where the read stops, is filled in from the germline J gene. The gene calls are TRBV29-1 and TRBJ2-5, with D possibly TRBD1 on 6 matching bases. The germline V and J ends were trimmed by 6 bases and 4 bases, with 15 bases remaining between them. There are 13 residues in the CDR3. The germline V gene has CDR1 SQVTM and CDR2 ANQGSEA. CDR3 bases read: TGCAGCGTGTTACAGGGTGGTCTAGAGACC. Protein sequence: CSVLQGGLET. Given in full, the CDR3 is CSVLQGGLETQYF.

A word on this clone: The CDR3 is cut off 3 residues early in the read; its end comes from the germline J gene. The gene calls are TRBV6-2 or TRBV6-3 and TRBJ2-7; 13 bases map to TRBD2. This CDR3 comprises 15 residues. In germline, CDR1 is MNHEY, CDR2 SVGEGT. The V and J ends lost 6 bases and 4 bases, in that order; junction bases with no gene match: 6. The CDR3 sequence: CASSYRTSGGYEQYF. The CDR3 bases that were read are TGTGCCAGCAGCTACAGGACTAGCGGGGGTTACGAG.

Notes on this clone: The read ends 3 residues before the CDR3 terminus; that terminus is restored from the germline J gene. The chain carries TRBV5-1 and TRBJ2-5; TRBD1 agrees at 8 bases. CDR3 length: 14 amino acids. Germline loops: CDR1 SGHRS, CDR2 YFSETQ. V was clipped by 5 bases and J by 4 bases; unmatched bases: 7. Here the CDR3 reads CASRQNTGGETQYF. The DNA read from the CDR3 is TGCGCCAGCAGGCAAAATACAGGGGGAGAGACC.

Of note for this clone: Sequencing ends 3 residues short of the CDR3 end; the germline J gene provides the rest. The rearrangement links TRBV6-4 to TRBJ2-3; 11 bases fit TRBD2. Germline CDR1 and CDR2: MRHNA and SNTAGT. J lost 1 base, V lost 5 bases, and 2 bases had no gene match. The CDR3 contains 15 residues. The DNA read from the CDR3 is TGTGCCAGCAGTTCGACTAGCGGGGGCACAGATACG. The encoded protein is CASSSTSGGTDT. The entire CDR3 reads CASSSTSGGTDTQYF.

Worth noting for this clone: The read finishes 3 residues shy of the CDR3 end, and the germline J gene is used to complete it. This chain links TRBV30 with TRBJ2-3, with 12 bases matching TRBD2. Germline-derived CDR1 and CDR2 are GTSNPN and SVGIG (reference sequence). This CDR3 region has 14 residues. The covered CDR3 bases are TGTGCCTGGGCTAGCGGGGGGGCTCAAGAGACG. It is translated as CAWASGGAQET. The whole CDR3 reads CAWASGGAQETQYF.

As for this clone: Coverage ceases 3 residues before the CDR3 finishes, and the germline J gene fills in the end. The J gene is TRBJ2-7, the V gene TRBV10-3, with D possibly matching TRBD1 (6 bases). CDR1 is ENHRY, CDR2 SYGVKD, per germline. V was cut by 4 bases and J by 6 bases, with 19 bases left in between. The length of the CDR3 is 15 residues. CDR3 amino acids: CAISVGAGDTSEQYF. The sequenced part of the CDR3 DNA is TGTGCCATCAGTGTGGGGGCCGGGGATACGAGCGAG.

This clone counts as medium-sized by frequency. The read is 3 residues too short to cover the CDR3 end, so that end is filled in from the germline J gene. The chain couples TRBV12-3 or TRBV12-4 to TRBJ1-1; D is possibly TRBD1 (6 bases). V gave up 3 bases and J gave up 0 bases, with 8 bases separating them. This CDR3 has 14 residues. The sequenced CDR3 bases are TGTGCCAGCAGTTTGACAGGATTGAACACTGAA. It encodes CASSLTGLNTE. In full, the CDR3 reads CASSLTGLNTEAFF.

CDR3 sequence reads: CAFDKNNSPLHF. The CDR3 bases that were read are TGTGCCTTTGACAAAAATAATTCACCC. This sequence joins TRBV30 and TRBJ1-6; D unclear. The read falls 3 residues short of the CDR3 end, and the missing part is taken from the germline J gene. The CDR3 sequence is 12 residues long. Germline CDR1 is GTSNPN and CDR2 is SVGIG (reference sequence). Trimming took off 7 bases at V and 5 bases at J, with 9 bases between the two ends.

On this clone: The read stops 3 residues short of the end of the CDR3; the missing end is completed from the germline J gene. The gene calls are TRBV2 and TRBJ2-3, with D maybe TRBD1 (6 bases). There are 14 residues in the CDR3. CDR1 is SNHLY, CDR2 FYNNEI, per germline. The sequenced part of the CDR3 DNA is TGTGCCAGCAGTGAATCGGGGTTTGGACAGCCG. It is translated as CASSESGFGQP. The CDR3 as a whole reads CASSESGFGQPQYF.